Below are 10 T cell receptor beta chains sequenced from a single sample in a study of CD8 T cells in ankylosing spondylitis. One entry per CDR3 protein, called by TCRdb with MiXCR from the 5' RACE reads. Of around 150,000 distinct CDR3 sequences listed, roughly 44% are singletons. Sequenced material: synovial fluid, either unsorted or a sorted T cell fraction (not recorded which). The receptors shown here come from a male donor with ankylosing spondylitis.

This clonotype was observed many times. The V and J genes are TRBV4-3 and TRBJ2-7; no definite D call. Trimming took off 0 bases at V and 4 bases at J, with 10 bases between the two ends. The CDR3 totals 14 residues. From germline, CDR1 is LGHNA and CDR2 YSLEER. CDR3 loop: CASSQEILNYEQYF. CDR3 in DNA: TGCGCCAGCAGCCAAGAAATCCTGAATTACGAGCAGTACTTC.

In this sample, this clonotype turned up a few times. This sequence joins TRBV7-9 and TRBJ2-5, with D uncertain. The CDR3 loop spans 12 amino acids. Deletions cut 5 bases from V and 5 bases from J, with 9 bases between. Per germline, CDR1 SEHNR and CDR2 FQNEAQ (reference sequence). CDR3 bases: TGTGCCAGCAGCAGGGCCTTGGAGACCCAGTACTTC. Amino acid sequence: CASSRALETQYF.

This clonotype was recorded a few times. The V and J genes are TRBV13 and TRBJ2-3, with 8 bases aligning to TRBD2. CDR3 length: 15 amino acids. Germline trimming cut 5 bases from V and 1 base from J; bases unmatched to any gene: 5. Germline V lookup: CDR1 PRHDT, CDR2 FYEKMQ (reference sequence). The CDR3 DNA reads TGTGCCAGCAGCGTCGGGACTAGTGGCACAGATACGCAGTATTTT. Protein sequence: CASSVGTSGTDTQYF.

CDR3 DNA: TGTGCCAGCAGCGAGGGTGATAGGCAGGGTGTCGATGGCTACACCTTC. This sequence encodes CASSEGDRQGVDGYTF. The chain has TRBV9 and TRBJ1-2; D is possibly TRBD1 (5 bases). CDR3 length equals 16 residues. The germline gives CDR1 SGDLS, CDR2 YYNGEE. Trimming removed 3 bases from V and 6 bases from J, with 21 bases in between.

The chain carries TRBV27 and TRBJ1-2; D perhaps matches TRBD1 (6 bases). CDR3 length equals 14 residues. Trimming took off 3 bases at V and 7 bases at J, with 15 bases between the two ends. From germline, CDR1 is MNHEY and CDR2 SMNVEV (reference sequence). The CDR3 loop reads CASSFLTGGLGYTF. The DNA of the CDR3 is TGTGCCAGCAGTTTTCTCACTGGGGGCCTTGGCTACACCTTC.

The chain links TRBV27 to TRBJ2-1; weak D call: TRBD1 (6 bases). The V gene lost 2 bases and the J gene lost 6 bases, with 11 bases spanning the gap. Germline loops: CDR1 MNHEY, CDR2 SMNVEV (reference sequence). This CDR3 region has 14 residues. CDR3: CASSLGPGVNEQFF. The CDR3 nucleotides read TGTGCCAGCAGTTTAGGCCCAGGGGTCAATGAGCAGTTCTTC.

The rearrangement uses TRBV6-4 and TRBJ1-1, with D perhaps matching TRBD1 (5 bases). This CDR3 is 15 amino acids long. V lost 5 bases to trimming and J lost 5 bases, with 18 bases between them. CDR1 is MRHNA, CDR2 SNTAGT, per germline. CDR3 in DNA: TGTGCCAGCAGTTTGGGGCCAGCCCGAACGACTGAAGCTTTCTTT. It is translated as CASSLGPARTTEAFF.

The chain carries TRBV24-1 and TRBJ1-2, with 7 bases aligning to TRBD1. J gave up 7 bases and V 4 bases, and 8 bases lay outside the gene matches. This CDR3 spans 14 amino acids. The germline V gene encodes CDR1 KGHDR and CDR2 SFDVKD. The CDR3 is CATSDLGQPGGYTF. The DNA of the CDR3 is TGTGCCACCAGTGACCTGGGACAGCCCGGTGGCTACACCTTC.

The J gene is TRBJ2-1, the V gene TRBV11-1; weak D call: TRBD1 (5 bases). Trimming shortened V by 5 bases and J by 0 bases, and 29 bases separated the two germline ends. CDR1 is SGHAT and CDR2 is FQDESV in the germline V gene (reference sequence). The CDR3 is 21 amino acids. CDR3 DNA: TGTGCCAGCAGCATAATTCGGATCAGGGAATCTCTCTTAAGCTCCTACAATGAGCAGTTCTTC. It yields the protein CASSIIRIRESLLSSYNEQFF.

The chain has TRBV18 and TRBJ2-7; a weak D match, TRBD2 (6 bases). Trimming cost V 1 base and J 1 base, with 11 bases left between them. Germline CDR1 is KGHSH and CDR2 is LQKENI. The CDR3 covers 15 residues. The chain's CDR3 is CASSPRRGLSYEQYF. CDR3 coding DNA: TGTGCCAGCTCACCACGGCGGGGCCTATCCTACGAGCAGTACTTC.